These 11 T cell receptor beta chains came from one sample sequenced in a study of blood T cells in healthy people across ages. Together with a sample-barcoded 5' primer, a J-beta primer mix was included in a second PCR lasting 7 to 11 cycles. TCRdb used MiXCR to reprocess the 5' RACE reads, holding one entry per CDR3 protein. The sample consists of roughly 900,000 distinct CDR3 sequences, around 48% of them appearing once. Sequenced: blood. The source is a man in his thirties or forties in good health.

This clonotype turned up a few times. The CDR3 region has the DNA TGCAGTGCTGGTACCGGGACTCTGACCGATACGCAGTATTTT. This sequence encodes CSAGTGTLTDTQYF. The chain couples TRBV20-1 to TRBJ2-3; D may be TRBD2 (6 bases). The CDR3 is made up of 14 amino acids. V dropped 5 bases and J dropped 6 bases, with 18 bases sitting between them. Germline V gives CDR1 DFQATT, CDR2 SNEGSKA (reference sequence).

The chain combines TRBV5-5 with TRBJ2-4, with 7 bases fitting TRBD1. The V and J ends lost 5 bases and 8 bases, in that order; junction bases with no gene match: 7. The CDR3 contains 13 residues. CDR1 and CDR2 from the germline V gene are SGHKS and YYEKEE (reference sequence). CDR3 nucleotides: TGTGCCAGCAGGATTGAGGGGACAGACATTCAGTACTTC. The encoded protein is CASRIEGTDIQYF.

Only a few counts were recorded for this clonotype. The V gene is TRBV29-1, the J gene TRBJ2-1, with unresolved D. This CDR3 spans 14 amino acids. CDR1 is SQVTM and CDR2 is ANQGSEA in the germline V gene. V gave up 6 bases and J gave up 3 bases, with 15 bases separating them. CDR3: CSVVTAVGYNEQFF. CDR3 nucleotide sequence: TGCAGCGTAGTAACAGCCGTCGGCTACAATGAGCAGTTCTTC.

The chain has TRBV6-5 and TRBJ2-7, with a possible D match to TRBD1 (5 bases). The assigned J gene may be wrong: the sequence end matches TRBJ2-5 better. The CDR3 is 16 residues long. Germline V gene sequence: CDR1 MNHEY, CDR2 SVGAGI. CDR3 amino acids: CASSLIRGGLQETQYF. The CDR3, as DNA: TGTGCCAGCAGCTTAATTAGGGGTGGCCTACAAGAGACCCAGTACTTC.

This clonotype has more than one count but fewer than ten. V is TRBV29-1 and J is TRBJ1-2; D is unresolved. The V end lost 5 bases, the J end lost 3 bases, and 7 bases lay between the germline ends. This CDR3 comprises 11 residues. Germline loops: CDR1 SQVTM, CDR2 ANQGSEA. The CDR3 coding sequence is TGCAGCGTTCTGAGGGACTATGGCTACACCTTC. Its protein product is CSVLRDYGYTF.

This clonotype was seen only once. The CDR3 DNA follows: TGTGCCAGCAGCACCGGGAGGGACTATGGCTACACCTTC. Protein sequence: CASSTGRDYGYTF. The V gene is TRBV7-9, the J gene TRBJ1-2, with no clear D. Germline assignment: CDR1 SEHNR and CDR2 FQNEAQ (reference sequence). V lost 5 bases to trimming and J lost 3 bases, with 10 bases between them. The CDR3 loop spans 13 amino acids.

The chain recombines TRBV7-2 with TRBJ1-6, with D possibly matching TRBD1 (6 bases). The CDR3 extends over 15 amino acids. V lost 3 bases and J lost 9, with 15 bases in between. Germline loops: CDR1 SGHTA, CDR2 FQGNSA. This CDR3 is CASSLWGQGSSPLHF. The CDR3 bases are TGTGCCAGCAGCTTGTGGGGGCAGGGGAGTTCACCCCTCCACTTT.

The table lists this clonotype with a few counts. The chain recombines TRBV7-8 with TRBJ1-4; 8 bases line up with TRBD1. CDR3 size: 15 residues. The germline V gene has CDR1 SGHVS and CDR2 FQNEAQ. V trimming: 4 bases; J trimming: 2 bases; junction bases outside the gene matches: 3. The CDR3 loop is CASSSNRGTNEKLFF. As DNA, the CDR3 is TGTGCCAGCAGCTCGAACAGGGGGACTAATGAAAAACTGTTTTTT.

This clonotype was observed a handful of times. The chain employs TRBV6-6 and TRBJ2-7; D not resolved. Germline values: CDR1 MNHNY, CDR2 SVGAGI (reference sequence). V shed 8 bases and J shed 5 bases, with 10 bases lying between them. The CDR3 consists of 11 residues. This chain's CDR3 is CASQTKDEQYF. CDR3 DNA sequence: TGTGCCAGCCAGACAAAGGACGAGCAGTACTTC.

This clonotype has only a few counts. The CDR3 loop is CASGQGVNNEQFF. The CDR3 DNA follows: TGTGCCAGCGGACAGGGGGTAAACAATGAGCAGTTCTTC. The rearrangement uses TRBV7-3 and TRBJ2-1; 10 positions match TRBD1. Per germline, CDR1 SGHTA and CDR2 FQGTGA. The CDR3 loop spans 13 amino acids. V was clipped by 8 bases and J by 5 bases; unmatched bases: 3.

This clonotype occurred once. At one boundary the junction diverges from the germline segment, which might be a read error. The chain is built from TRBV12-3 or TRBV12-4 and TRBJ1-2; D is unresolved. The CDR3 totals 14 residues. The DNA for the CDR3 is TGTGCCGGCAGTTTAGTAGGTGAGGACTATGGCTACACCTTC. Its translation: CAGSLVGEDYGYTF.